The clone carrying this TCR beta chain was seen only a few times. Trimming left V 3 bases short and J 0 bases short, with 8 bases between. In germline, CDR1 is ENHRY, CDR2 SYGVKD. CDR3 length: 14 amino acids. CDR3 and TCR beta VDJ profiling relied on genomic DNA as the template. TCRdb recomputed calls from the reads with MiXCR, one row per CDR3 protein. The sample shows approximately 98,000 distinct CDR3 sequences, approximately 49% of them seen only once. This entry is derived from a study of CD8+CD57+ T cells in acquired aplastic anemia. This sequence originates from a human donor in good health, serving as a control. The chain is built from TRBV10-3 and TRBJ1-2; unclear D gene. The source material was sorted CD4+, CD8+, or CD8+CD57+ T cells (not recorded which) from PBMCs. Here the CDR3 reads CAISEARSNYGYTF. The CDR3 nucleotides are TGTGCCATCAGTGAAGCCAGGTCTAACTATGGCTACACCTTC.